What follows describes a single T cell receptor beta chain. This clone has just a few counts. There is no known antigen for this receptor. No base qualities exist here, and no much larger clone lies one base off it. The entry originates in a study of glioma-infiltrating T cells after dendritic cell vaccination (dated by TCRdb to the mid-2010s). Turning to the overall study: The cohort comprised around 15 glioblastoma patients from Phase I and II dendritic cell vaccination trials, 9 newly diagnosed and 6 with recurrent disease. Autologous tumor lysate-pulsed dendritic cell vaccination was administered to the patients between about 2003 and 2013. To make the vaccine, monocyte-derived dendritic cells were cultured for seven days with IL-4 and GM-CSF and then pulsed overnight with autologous tumor lysate. Three intradermal dendritic cell vaccine injections were administered to patients at biweekly intervals in the arm below the axilla. In glioblastoma patients vaccinated with dendritic cells, deep sequencing of TCR beta CDR3 regions served to measure tumor-infiltrating lymphocyte content and to compare repertoires between tumor and blood. Survival after dendritic cell vaccination was correlated with TCR sequencing metrics, such as TIL content and the overlap between tumor and blood repertoires.

The time point label here, explained by the study, means: after dendritic cell vaccination, including at tumor progression/relapse. Patients were selected for having adequate residual fresh-frozen tumor tissue and more than two years of available survival data. Although molecular status otherwise differed among the glioblastoma patients, no patient had an isocitrate dehydrogenase mutation. PBMC were collected before vaccination, two weeks after the third vaccination, and at tumor progression when it occurred. The Qiagen DNeasy Blood extraction Kit was used for extraction of genomic DNA. CDR1 and CDR2, looked up from the germline V gene, are SGHAT and FQNNGV. Trimming takes 3 bases off V and 4 bases off J; junction bases not matched to a gene: 1. CDR3 length: 13 amino acids, cysteine to phenylalanine. CDR3 DNA only is kept here, 39 bases in frame from base 1. Results the study describes overall, beyond this receptor: Higher estimated pretreatment TIL content predicted longer time to progression and overall survival after dendritic cell vaccination. TCR clonality showed no direct relationship with survival, which suggests that a diverse polyclonal response may be important. The TCR overlap response model with three groups was called speculative and said to need prospective validation. The cohort was small and heterogeneous, only a few patients had full blood and tumor sets, and even fewer had initial-recurrent tumor pairs.

TCRB CDR3 regions were amplified from approximately 2 ug genomic DNA, or all available DNA if less, using the immunoSEQ assay. The multiplex PCR relied on 60 forward primers for TCR V beta segments and 13 reverse primers for J beta segments. To estimate the number of reads per starting template, synthetic control templates were added to each sample at limiting dilution. Reads of 87 bp were generated by sequencing on the Illumina HiSeq System. The study's own analysis went as follows. To remove PCR and sequencing errors, closely related sequences were merged with a nearest neighbor algorithm. TCR overlap was defined as the percentage of unique tumor TCR beta sequences that were also found in the peripheral blood of the same patient. TCRdb limited this immuneACCESS table to in-frame rearrangements with V and J called. A share of clones is missing; checked studies link under half to unresolved V genes, and the rest is unexplained. The V and J calls and clone size were taken over from that table, and D and trimming were inferred from the DNA. The sample table records roughly 60,000 clones; about 86% of these occur just once. In total, the top ten clones hold around 14% of the sample.

The sequence is built from TRBV11-2 and TRBJ2-7; 9 of the junction bases match TRBD1. This clonotype originated in a human donor with glioblastoma. Sequenced here: blood, sampled after dendritic cell vaccination. The DNA sequence is given as TGTGCCAGCAGCTTCGGGACAGGGTACGAGCAGTACTTC. Translated, it gives CASSFGTGYEQYF.